These T cell receptor beta chains were read from a single sample in a study of cytomegalovirus exposure and HLA in healthy donors. The protocol was immunoSEQ multiplex PCR, while the TCRdb copy is restricted to in-frame clones and leaves out a portion. This sample has roughly 150,000 clones, with 60% to 85% found just once. Sample: PBMCs. The receptors shown here come from a man aged 30-40 years in good health and CMV-seronegative. The CDR3 runs from the conserved cysteine through the conserved F or W. Fields, in order: CDR3 protein, CDR3 DNA, clone size, D gene, V gene, CDR3 length, J gene. A D gene is named only where the DNA matches it firmly. The listing skips clone size in some rows; elsewhere it reads once, few, many or a size class.

CDR3aa: CASSFGGRGETQYF
CDR3nt: TGTGCCAGCAGCTTCGGAGGGAGGGGAGAGACCCAGTACTTC
abundance: .
d_gene: TRBD2
v_gene: TRBV5-4
len: 14
j_gene: TRBJ2-5

CDR3aa: CASSLFRHSNQPQHF
CDR3nt: TGTGCCAGCAGCTTATTCAGGCATAGCAATCAGCCCCAGCATTTT
abundance: .
d_gene: .
v_gene: TRBV7-2
len: 15
j_gene: TRBJ1-5

CDR3aa: CASSLEGVGIVRGTEAFF
CDR3nt: TGCGCCAGCAGCTTGGAAGGGGTTGGTATCGTTCGGGGGACTGAAGCTTTCTTT
abundance: .
d_gene: .
v_gene: TRBV5-1
len: 18
j_gene: TRBJ1-1

CDR3aa: CASSLGAQASTDTQYF
CDR3nt: TGCGCCAGCAGCTTGGGGGCTCAAGCTAGCACAGATACGCAGTATTTT
abundance: once
d_gene: .
v_gene: TRBV5-1
len: 16
j_gene: TRBJ2-3

CDR3aa: CASSETPVRTTAGELFF
CDR3nt: TGTGCCAGCAGCGAGACCCCGGTGAGGACAACTGCCGGGGAGCTGTTTTTT
abundance: few
d_gene: .
v_gene: TRBV9
len: 17
j_gene: TRBJ2-2

CDR3aa: CASSLEVGRAEQYF
CDR3nt: TGTGCCAGCAGCTTAGAGGTCGGGAGGGCCGAGCAGTACTTC
abundance: once
d_gene: TRBD2
v_gene: TRBV7-8
len: 14
j_gene: TRBJ2-7

CDR3aa: CASSPRTGDYEQYF
CDR3nt: TGTGCCAGCAGCCCAAGGACAGGGGACTACGAGCAGTACTTC
abundance: .
d_gene: TRBD1
v_gene: TRBV7-9
len: 14
j_gene: TRBJ2-7

CDR3aa: CASSLRPGGNQPQHF
CDR3nt: TGTGCCAGCAGTTTACGGCCAGGGGGCAATCAGCCCCAGCATTTT
abundance: .
d_gene: .
v_gene: TRBV27
len: 15
j_gene: TRBJ1-5

CDR3aa: CASSRSGSADTQYF
CDR3nt: TGTGCCAGCAGCCGTAGCGGGAGCGCAGATACGCAGTATTTT
abundance: .
d_gene: TRBD2
v_gene: TRBV9
len: 14
j_gene: TRBJ2-3

CDR3aa: CASSLELASYNEQFF
CDR3nt: TGCGCCAGCAGCTTGGAACTAGCCTCCTACAATGAGCAGTTCTTC
abundance: .
d_gene: .
v_gene: TRBV5-1
len: 15
j_gene: TRBJ2-1

CDR3aa: CASSPPGRTNEKLFF
CDR3nt: TGTGCCAGCTCACCACCGGGGAGGACTAATGAAAAACTGTTTTTT
abundance: .
d_gene: .
v_gene: TRBV18
len: 15
j_gene: TRBJ1-4

CDR3aa: CSVSSGRYNEQFF
CDR3nt: TGCAGCGTTTCTAGCGGGCGATACAATGAGCAGTTCTTC
abundance: .
d_gene: TRBD2
v_gene: TRBV29-1
len: 13
j_gene: TRBJ2-1

CDR3aa: CASSLGGGEQFF
CDR3nt: TGTGCCAGCAGCTTAGGTGGCGGTGAGCAGTTCTTC
abundance: .
d_gene: .
v_gene: TRBV11-3
len: 12
j_gene: TRBJ2-1

CDR3aa: CASSSFWSSYEQYF
CDR3nt: TGCGCCAGCAGCTCATTTTGGAGCTCCTACGAGCAGTACTTC
abundance: .
d_gene: .
v_gene: TRBV4-1
len: 14
j_gene: TRBJ2-7

CDR3aa: CASARGRNQPQHF
CDR3nt: TGTGCCAGTGCCCGAGGGCGCAATCAGCCCCAGCATTTT
abundance: .
d_gene: .
v_gene: TRBV7-3
len: 13
j_gene: TRBJ1-5

CDR3aa: CASSYPSSGTDTQYF
CDR3nt: TGTGCCAGCAGTTACCCGTCCTCAGGCACAGATACGCAGTATTTT
abundance: .
d_gene: .
v_gene: TRBV6-5
len: 15
j_gene: TRBJ2-3

CDR3aa: CASSRGRGGPYNEQFF
CDR3nt: TGTGCCAGCAGCCGAGGCCGCGGGGGACCTTACAATGAGCAGTTCTTC
abundance: .
d_gene: TRBD2
v_gene: TRBV11-1
len: 16
j_gene: TRBJ2-1

CDR3aa: CASSLDSAGGTEAFF
CDR3nt: TGTGCCAGCAGCTTAGATTCGGCAGGGGGTACTGAAGCTTTCTTT
abundance: .
d_gene: TRBD1
v_gene: TRBV11-2
len: 15
j_gene: TRBJ1-1

CDR3aa: CATRQSRYEQYF
CDR3nt: TGTGCCACCAGACAGTCGCGCTACGAGCAGTACTTC
abundance: .
d_gene: .
v_gene: TRBV6-6
len: 12
j_gene: TRBJ2-7

CDR3aa: CASSLNDSPDYGYTF
CDR3nt: TGTGCCAGCAGCTTAAATGACAGTCCTGACTATGGCTACACCTTC
abundance: few
d_gene: .
v_gene: TRBV7-9
len: 15
j_gene: TRBJ1-2

CDR3aa: CASSLETGGEQFF
CDR3nt: TGCGCCAGCAGCTTGGAAACCGGGGGTGAGCAGTTCTTC
abundance: .
d_gene: .
v_gene: TRBV5-1
len: 13
j_gene: TRBJ2-1

CDR3aa: CASSPSGGGYGYTF
CDR3nt: TGTGCCAGCAGCCCCTCGGGGGGGGGTTATGGCTACACCTTC
abundance: .
d_gene: .
v_gene: TRBV7-3
len: 14
j_gene: TRBJ1-2

CDR3aa: CASSFDGEKLFF
CDR3nt: TGTGCCAGCAGCTTTGACGGGGAAAAACTGTTTTTT
abundance: .
d_gene: .
v_gene: TRBV7-2
len: 12
j_gene: TRBJ1-4